This entry lists 19 T cell receptor beta chains sequenced from one sample in a study of blood T cell repertoires in COVID-19. Profiled with immunoSEQ multiplex PCR; TCRdb holds only in-frame clones, not every one. Seen here are about 160,000 clones, 80% observed once, and the top ten hold 3% to 4%. Sequences were obtained from PBMCs or T cells enriched from blood (not recorded which). These receptor sequences come from a woman aged 55-75 years who had recovered from COVID-19.

The chain has TRBV29-1 and TRBJ2-5; D uncertain. CDR1 and CDR2 from the germline V gene are SQVTM and ANQGSEA. With 5 bases removed from V and 2 bases from J, the gap between germline ends came to 6 bases. CDR3 size: 11 residues. The CDR3 coding sequence is TGCAGCGTTTTGGAGCAAGAGACCCAGTACTTC. Protein: CSVLEQETQYF.

V usage is TRBV29-1 and J usage is TRBJ1-2, with a possible D match to TRBD1 (5 bases). The ends were cut back, 3 bases at V and 2 bases at J, with 10 bases in the middle. The CDR3 consists of 13 residues. Germline values: CDR1 SQVTM, CDR2 ANQGSEA. The CDR3 loop is CSVDPGINYGYTF. For the CDR3, the DNA is TGCAGCGTTGACCCAGGGATAAACTATGGCTACACCTTC.

The J gene is TRBJ2-7, the V gene TRBV11-2; TRBD1 agrees at 7 bases. There are 16 residues in the CDR3. Per germline, CDR1 SGHAT and CDR2 FQNNGV. V lost 5 bases, J lost 4 bases, and 14 bases stayed unmatched. Here the CDR3 reads CASSALSWDSKYEQYF. The CDR3 DNA reads TGTGCCAGCAGCGCTCTTTCCTGGGACAGTAAATACGAGCAGTACTTC.

This chain joins TRBV15 and TRBJ1-1, with 11 bases that match TRBD1. Germline V gene data show CDR1 as LNHNV and CDR2 as YYDKDF (reference sequence). V shed 3 bases, J shed 0 bases, and the junction held 6 bases outside the gene matches. CDR3 length: 17 residues. The CDR3 bases are TGTGCCACCAGCAGGTCGAGGGACAGGGGGATGAACACTGAAGCTTTCTTT. It translates to CATSRSRDRGMNTEAFF.

The chain employs TRBV27 and TRBJ2-7; 10 bases align to TRBD1. The CDR3 runs 17 residues. Trimming removed 0 bases from V and 4 bases from J; junction bases left unmatched: 9. Germline CDR1 MNHEY, CDR2 SMNVEV (reference sequence). CDR3 residues: CASSLSSGTGDVYEQYF. The CDR3 DNA reads as TGTGCCAGCAGTTTATCTTCAGGGACAGGGGATGTTTACGAGCAGTACTTC.

The chain links TRBV4-1 to TRBJ1-3; D ambiguous. V was cut by 4 bases and J by 4 bases, with 14 bases left in between. The CDR3 is 15 residues long. Germline lookup yields CDR1 MGHRA and CDR2 YSYEKL. CDR3 in DNA: TGCGCCAGCAGCCTACTCGAGGGCTTCGGAAACACCATATATTTT. Its translation: CASSLLEGFGNTIYF.

The genes are TRBV6-6 and TRBJ1-4; D is ambiguous. Germline V gene lookup returns CDR1 MNHNY and CDR2 SVGAGI (reference sequence). The CDR3 has 15 residues. V lost 0 bases to trimming and J lost 7 bases, with 12 bases between them. This CDR3 is CASSYSPGTFEKLFF. CDR3 DNA: TGTGCCAGCAGTTACTCGCCGGGTACGTTTGAAAAACTGTTTTTT.

This clone was seen a single time. This chain uses TRBV7-2 with TRBJ1-2; 9 nucleotides align to TRBD1. Germline loops: CDR1 SGHTA, CDR2 FQGNSA. The J segment lost 3 bases and the V segment lost 0 bases, leaving 5 bases of the junction unmatched. This CDR3 is 16 amino acids long. DNA for the CDR3: TGTGCCAGCAGCTTAGCGGGGACAGGGCGTTACTATGGCTACACCTTC. Translating gives CASSLAGTGRYYGYTF. The whole variable domain, remainder taken from reference TRBV7-2 and TRBJ1-2, is GAGVSQSPSNKVTEKGKDVELRCDPISGHTALYWYRQSLGQGLEFLIYFQGNSAPDKSGLPSDRFSAERTGGSVSTLTIQRTQQEDSAVYLCASSLAGTGRYYGYTFGSGTRLTVV.

This chain connects TRBV4-1 to TRBJ2-2; weak D call: TRBD2 (5 bases). Deletions cut 2 bases from V and 6 bases from J, with 13 bases between. CDR1 and CDR2 (germline): MGHRA, YSYEKL. The CDR3 length is 15 residues. CDR3 region: CASSQLLAGAGELFF. In nucleotides, the CDR3 is TGCGCCAGCAGCCAACTTCTAGCCGGCGCCGGGGAGCTGTTTTTT.

This clone showed up many times. The V gene is TRBV5-8, the J gene TRBJ1-3; weak D call: TRBD1 (6 bases). The germline V and J ends were trimmed by 4 bases and 3 bases, with 17 bases remaining between them. Looked up from germline, CDR1 is SGHTS and CDR2 is YDEGEE. There are 16 residues in the CDR3. This CDR3 reads CASSPKPDSRGNTIYF. As DNA, the CDR3 is TGTGCCAGCAGCCCTAAACCGGACAGCCGTGGAAACACCATATATTTT.

This clone was seen only once. This chain connects TRBV19 to TRBJ2-1, with 8 bases that match TRBD1. This CDR3 is 14 amino acids long. Germline CDR1 LNHDA, CDR2 SQIVND (reference sequence). V shed 3 bases and J 10 bases; nucleotides not matched to a gene: 8. The CDR3 loop is CASSIWQGAKEQFF. The DNA of the CDR3 is TGTGCCAGTAGTATTTGGCAGGGGGCGAAAGAGCAGTTCTTC.

In nucleotides, the CDR3 is TGCGCCAGCAGCTCGCAGGGGGCAGGGACCACCAGCTCCTACAATGAGCAGTTCTTC. It codes for CASSSQGAGTTSSYNEQFF. V and J are TRBV5-1 and TRBJ2-1; 8 bases agree with TRBD1. Per the germline V gene, CDR1 is SGHRS and CDR2 is YFSETQ. Trimming at V came to 3 bases and at J to 0 bases, leaving 14 bases not matched to a gene. CDR3 length: 19 residues. The full variable domain, in which reference TRBV5-1 and TRBJ2-1 provide the parts outside the CDR3, is KAGVTQTPRYLIKTRGQQVTLSCSPISGHRSVSWYQQTPGQGLQFLFEYFSETQRNKGNFPGRFSGRQFSNSRSEMNVSTLELGDSALYLCASSSQGAGTTSSYNEQFFGPGTRLTVL.

This clone was observed a handful of times. The CDR3 nucleotides are TGTGCCAGCAGCGCGACTAGCTTAGTCGAGACCCAGTACTTC. It yields the protein CASSATSLVETQYF. The chain couples TRBV7-2 to TRBJ2-5; 7 nucleotides line up with TRBD2. This CDR3 region has 14 residues. V was clipped by 5 bases and J by 5 bases; unmatched bases: 8. CDR1 is SGHTA and CDR2 is FQGNSA in the germline V gene.

V and J are TRBV9 and TRBJ2-5, with TRBD1 matching 7 bases. Germline loops: CDR1 SGDLS, CDR2 YYNGEE. The J segment lost 2 bases and the V segment lost 0 bases, leaving 1 base of the junction unmatched. This CDR3 comprises 14 residues. CDR3 coding DNA: TGTGCCAGCAGCGTAGAACAGGGGCAAGAGACCCAGTACTTC. This encodes CASSVEQGQETQYF.

V and J are TRBV3-1 (or the pseudogene TRBV3-2) and TRBJ2-7, with 12 bases that match TRBD2. This CDR3 is built from 15 residues. The V gene end was trimmed by 3 bases and the J gene end by 7 bases; junction bases not matched to a gene: 7. Germline V gene lookup returns CDR1 LGHDT and CDR2 YNNKEL (reference sequence). As DNA, the CDR3 is TGTGCCAGCAGCCATTCTAGCGGGGGGGCTCGGGAGCAGTACTTC. Its translation: CASSHSSGGAREQYF.

The J gene is TRBJ2-1, the V gene TRBV10-3; 9 bases match TRBD1. CDR1 is ENHRY and CDR2 is SYGVKD in the germline V gene. Trimming at V came to 2 bases and at J to 4 bases, leaving 0 bases not matched to a gene. The CDR3 consists of 14 residues. The CDR3 region has the DNA TGTGCCATCAGTGAGGGACAGGGGTACAATGAGCAGTTCTTC. This sequence encodes CAISEGQGYNEQFF.

The chain is built from TRBV28 and TRBJ1-5, with TRBD1 matching over 9 bases. This CDR3 contains 14 residues. Germline CDR1 MDHEN, CDR2 SYDVKM. The V segment lost 7 bases and the J segment 4 bases; nucleotides outside the gene matches: 5. CDR3 protein: CASTQGQGNQPQHF. The CDR3 DNA reads as TGTGCCAGCACCCAGGGACAGGGTAATCAGCCCCAGCATTTT.

CDR3 sequence (DNA): TGTGCCAGCAGCTTAGCGCGGGGGGGAAACAGTAATCGAAATCAAAAACTGTTTTTT. This codes for CASSLARGGNSNRNQKLFF. The chain joins TRBV7-9 to TRBJ1-4; tentatively, D is TRBD1 (5 bases). Between the trimmed V and J ends, which lost 0 bases and 9 bases, there was a span of 26 bases. The CDR3 consists of 19 residues. CDR1 and CDR2 (germline): SEHNR, FQNEAQ (reference sequence).

The rearrangement joins TRBV12-5 to TRBJ1-5; D not certain. The CDR3 is 12 residues long. Germline assignment: CDR1 LGHNT and CDR2 FRNRAP. The V end lost 3 bases, the J end lost 6 bases, and 6 bases lay between the germline ends. CDR3 loop: CASGLDSQPQHF. In nucleotides, the CDR3 is TGTGCTAGTGGTTTAGATAGTCAGCCCCAGCATTTT.